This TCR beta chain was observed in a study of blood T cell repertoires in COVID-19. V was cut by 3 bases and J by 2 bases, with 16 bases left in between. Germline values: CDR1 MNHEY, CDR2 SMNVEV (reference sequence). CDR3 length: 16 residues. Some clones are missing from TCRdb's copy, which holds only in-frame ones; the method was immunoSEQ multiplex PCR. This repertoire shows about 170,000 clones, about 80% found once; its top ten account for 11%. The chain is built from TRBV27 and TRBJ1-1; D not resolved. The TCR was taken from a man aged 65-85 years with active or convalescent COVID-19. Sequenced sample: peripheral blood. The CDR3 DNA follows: TGTGCCAGCAGTTTCCGGCGCAGGTCAGAAAACACTGAAGCTTTCTTT. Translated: CASSFRRRSENTEAFF.